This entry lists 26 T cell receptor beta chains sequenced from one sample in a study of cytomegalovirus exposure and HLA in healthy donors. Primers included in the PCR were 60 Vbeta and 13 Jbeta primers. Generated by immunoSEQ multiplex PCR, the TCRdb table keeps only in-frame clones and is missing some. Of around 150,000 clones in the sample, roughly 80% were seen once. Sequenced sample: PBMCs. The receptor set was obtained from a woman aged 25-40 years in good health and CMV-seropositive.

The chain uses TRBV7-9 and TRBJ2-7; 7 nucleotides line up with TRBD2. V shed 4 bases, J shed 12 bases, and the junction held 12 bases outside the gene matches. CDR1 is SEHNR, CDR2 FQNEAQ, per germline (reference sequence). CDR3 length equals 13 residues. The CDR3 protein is CASSYGEEQRGYF. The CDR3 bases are TGTGCCAGCAGCTACGGTGAGGAACAGCGGGGGTACTTC. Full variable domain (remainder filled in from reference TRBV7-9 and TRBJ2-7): DTGVSQNPRHKITKRGQNVTFRCDPISEHNRLYWYRQTLGQGPEFLTYFQNEAQLEKSRLLSDRFSAERPKGSFSTLEIQRTEQGDSAMYLCASSYGEEQRGYFGPGTRLTVT.

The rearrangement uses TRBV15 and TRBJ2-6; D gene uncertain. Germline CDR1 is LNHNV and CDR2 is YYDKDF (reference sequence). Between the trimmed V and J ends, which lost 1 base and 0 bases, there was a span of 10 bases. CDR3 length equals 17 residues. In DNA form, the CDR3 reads TGTGCCACCAGCAGAGTGGCCGACTTCTCTGGGGCCAACGTCCTGACTTTC. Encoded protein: CATSRVADFSGANVLTF.

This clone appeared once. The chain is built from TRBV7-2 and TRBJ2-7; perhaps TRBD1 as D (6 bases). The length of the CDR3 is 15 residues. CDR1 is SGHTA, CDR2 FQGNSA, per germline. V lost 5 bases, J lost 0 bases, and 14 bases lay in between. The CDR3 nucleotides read TGTGCCAGCAGCCGGGACACATCAAGCTCCTACGAGCAGTACTTC. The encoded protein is CASSRDTSSSYEQYF.

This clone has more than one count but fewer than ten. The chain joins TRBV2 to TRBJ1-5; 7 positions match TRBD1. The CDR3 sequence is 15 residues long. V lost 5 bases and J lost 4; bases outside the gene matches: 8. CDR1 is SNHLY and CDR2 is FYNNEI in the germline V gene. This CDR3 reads CASSKEQGMNQPQHF. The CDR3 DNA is TGTGCCAGCAGTAAAGAACAGGGGATGAATCAGCCCCAGCATTTT.

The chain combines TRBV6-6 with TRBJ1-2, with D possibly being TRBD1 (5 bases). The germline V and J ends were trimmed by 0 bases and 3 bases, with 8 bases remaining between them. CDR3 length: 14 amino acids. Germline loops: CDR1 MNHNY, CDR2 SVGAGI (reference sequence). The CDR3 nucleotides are TGTGCCAGCAGTTACTCGGGGGGGGACTATGGCTACACCTTC. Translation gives CASSYSGGDYGYTF.

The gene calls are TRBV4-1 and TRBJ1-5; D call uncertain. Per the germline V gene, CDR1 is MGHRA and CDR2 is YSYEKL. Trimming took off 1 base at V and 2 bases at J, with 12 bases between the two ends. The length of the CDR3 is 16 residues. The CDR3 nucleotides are TGCGCCAGCAGCCAAGTCGCGACCCGGGGCAATCAGCCCCAGCATTTT. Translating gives CASSQVATRGNQPQHF.

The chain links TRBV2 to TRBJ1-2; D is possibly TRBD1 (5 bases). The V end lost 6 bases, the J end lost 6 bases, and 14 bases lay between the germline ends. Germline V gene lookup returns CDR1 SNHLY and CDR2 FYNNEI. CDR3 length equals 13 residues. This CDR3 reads CASRGRVVDGYTF. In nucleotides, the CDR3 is TGTGCCAGCAGAGGCAGGGTAGTCGATGGCTACACCTTC.

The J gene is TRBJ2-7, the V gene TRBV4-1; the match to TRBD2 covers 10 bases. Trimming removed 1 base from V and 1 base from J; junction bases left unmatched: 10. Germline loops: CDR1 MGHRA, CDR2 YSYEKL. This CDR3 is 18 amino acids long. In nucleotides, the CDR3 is TGCGCCAGCAGCCAAGGGATAGCGGGGGGCCGTCAGTCCTACGAGCAGTACTTC. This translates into CASSQGIAGGRQSYEQYF.

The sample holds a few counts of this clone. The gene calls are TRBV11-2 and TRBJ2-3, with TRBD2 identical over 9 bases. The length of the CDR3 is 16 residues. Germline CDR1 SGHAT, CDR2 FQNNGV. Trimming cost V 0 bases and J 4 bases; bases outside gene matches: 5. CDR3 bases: TGTGCCAGCAGCTTAGAGGCGGGGGGGCTTCCAGATACGCAGTATTTT. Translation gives CASSLEAGGLPDTQYF.

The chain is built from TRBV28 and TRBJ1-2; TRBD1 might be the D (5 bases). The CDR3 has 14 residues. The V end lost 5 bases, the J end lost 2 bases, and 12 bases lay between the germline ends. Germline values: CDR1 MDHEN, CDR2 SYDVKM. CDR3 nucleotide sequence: TGTGCCAGCAGTCGCCTTCAGGGAAACTATGGCTACACCTTC. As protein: CASSRLQGNYGYTF.

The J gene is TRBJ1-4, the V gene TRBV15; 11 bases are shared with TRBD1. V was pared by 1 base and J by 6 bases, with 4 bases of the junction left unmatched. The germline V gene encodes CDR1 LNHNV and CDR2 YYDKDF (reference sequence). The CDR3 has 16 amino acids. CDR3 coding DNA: TGTGCCACCAGCAGAGGAACGGGACAGGGGGATGAAAAACTGTTTTTT. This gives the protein CATSRGTGQGDEKLFF.

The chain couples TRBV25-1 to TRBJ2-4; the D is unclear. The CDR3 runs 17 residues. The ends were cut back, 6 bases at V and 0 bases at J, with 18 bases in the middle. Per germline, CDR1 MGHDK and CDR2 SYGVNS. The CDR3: CASSPLGTVLAKNIQYF. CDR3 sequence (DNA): TGTGCCAGCAGCCCACTCGGCACAGTACTAGCCAAAAACATTCAGTACTTC.

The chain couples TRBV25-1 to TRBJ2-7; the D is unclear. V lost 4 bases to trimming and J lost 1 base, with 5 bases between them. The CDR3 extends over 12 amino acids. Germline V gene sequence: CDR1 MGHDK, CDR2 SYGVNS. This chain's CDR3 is CASSVGSYEQYF. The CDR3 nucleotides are TGTGCCAGCAGTGTCGGTTCCTACGAGCAGTACTTC.

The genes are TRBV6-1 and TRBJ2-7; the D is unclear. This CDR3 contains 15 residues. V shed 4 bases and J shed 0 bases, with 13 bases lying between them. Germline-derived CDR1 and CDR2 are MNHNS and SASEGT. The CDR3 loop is CASSGLPLSSYEQYF. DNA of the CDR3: TGTGCCAGCAGTGGACTCCCCTTGAGCTCCTACGAGCAGTACTTC.

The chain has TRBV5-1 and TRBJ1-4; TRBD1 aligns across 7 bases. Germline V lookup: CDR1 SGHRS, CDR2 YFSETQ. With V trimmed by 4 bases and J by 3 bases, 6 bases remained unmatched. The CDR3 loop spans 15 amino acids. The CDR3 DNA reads TGCGCCAGCAGCCCCGACAGGGTCTCTAATGAAAAACTGTTTTTT. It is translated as CASSPDRVSNEKLFF.

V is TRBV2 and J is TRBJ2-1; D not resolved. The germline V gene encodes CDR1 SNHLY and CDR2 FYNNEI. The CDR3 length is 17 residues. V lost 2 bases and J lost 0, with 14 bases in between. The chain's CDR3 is CASSELLAPGSYNEQFF. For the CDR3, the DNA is TGTGCCAGCAGTGAACTTTTAGCCCCGGGCTCCTACAATGAGCAGTTCTTC.

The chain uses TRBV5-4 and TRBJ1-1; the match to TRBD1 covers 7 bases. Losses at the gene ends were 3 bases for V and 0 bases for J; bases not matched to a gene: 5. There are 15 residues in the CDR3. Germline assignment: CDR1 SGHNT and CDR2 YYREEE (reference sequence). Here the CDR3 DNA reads TGTGCCAGCAGCTCCGGACAGGCTCTGAACACTGAAGCTTTCTTT. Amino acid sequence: CASSSGQALNTEAFF.

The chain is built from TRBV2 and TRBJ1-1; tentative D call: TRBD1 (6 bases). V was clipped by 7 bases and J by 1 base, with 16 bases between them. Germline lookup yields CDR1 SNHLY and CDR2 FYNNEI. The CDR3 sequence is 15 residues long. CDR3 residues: CASMGAGGPNTEAFF. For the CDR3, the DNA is TGTGCCAGCATGGGGGCGGGGGGCCCGAACACTGAAGCTTTCTTT.

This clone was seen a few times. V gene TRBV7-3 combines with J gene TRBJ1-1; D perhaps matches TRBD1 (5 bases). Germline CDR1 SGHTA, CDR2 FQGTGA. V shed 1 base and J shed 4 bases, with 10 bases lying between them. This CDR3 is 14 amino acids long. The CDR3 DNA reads TGTGCCAGCAGCTTAATCGGGGGAATCACTGAAGCTTTCTTT. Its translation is CASSLIGGITEAFF.

The CDR3 is CASRPLPGYGEAFF. In DNA form, the CDR3 reads TGTGCCAGCAGACCCCTCCCCGGGTATGGTGAAGCTTTCTTT. The V call is TRBV27, the J call TRBJ1-1; D unresolved. The CDR3 length is 14 residues. Trimming left V 6 bases short and J 7 bases short, with 18 bases between. The germline V gene has CDR1 MNHEY and CDR2 SMNVEV (reference sequence).

CDR3 loop: CASPPGQGARPTKGNTGELFF. CDR3 bases: TGTGCCAGCCCCCCGGGACAGGGGGCGCGACCGACTAAAGGAAACACCGGGGAGCTGTTTTTT. The chain is built from TRBV18 and TRBJ2-2; 12 positions agree with TRBD1. CDR1 and CDR2 (germline): KGHSH, LQKENI. The CDR3 contains 21 residues. V was pared by 8 bases and J by 2 bases, with 21 bases of the junction left unmatched.

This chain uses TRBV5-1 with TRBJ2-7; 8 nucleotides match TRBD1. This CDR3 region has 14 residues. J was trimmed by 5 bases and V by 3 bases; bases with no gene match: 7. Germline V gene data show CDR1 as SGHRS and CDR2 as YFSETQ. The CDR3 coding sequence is TGCGCCAGCAGCTGGGCAGGGGGCTTAAACGAGCAGTACTTC. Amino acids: CASSWAGGLNEQYF.

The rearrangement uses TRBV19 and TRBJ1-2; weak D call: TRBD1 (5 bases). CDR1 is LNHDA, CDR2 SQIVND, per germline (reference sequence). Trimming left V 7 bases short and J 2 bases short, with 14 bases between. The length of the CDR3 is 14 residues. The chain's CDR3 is CASTQGGQNYGYTF. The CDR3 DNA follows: TGTGCCAGTACCCAGGGAGGGCAGAACTATGGCTACACCTTC.

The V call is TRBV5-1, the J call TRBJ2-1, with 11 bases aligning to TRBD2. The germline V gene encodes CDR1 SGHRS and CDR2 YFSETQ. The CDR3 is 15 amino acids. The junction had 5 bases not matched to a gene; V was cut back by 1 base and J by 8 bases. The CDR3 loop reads CASSLRTSGGDEQFF. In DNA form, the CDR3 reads TGCGCCAGCAGCTTGCGCACTAGCGGGGGTGATGAGCAGTTCTTC.

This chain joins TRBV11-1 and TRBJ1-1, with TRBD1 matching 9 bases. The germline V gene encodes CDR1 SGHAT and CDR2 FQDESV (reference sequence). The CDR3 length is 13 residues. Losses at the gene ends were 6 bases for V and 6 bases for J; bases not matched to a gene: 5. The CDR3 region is CASRLTGGPEAFF. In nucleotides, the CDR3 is TGTGCCAGCAGGCTGACAGGGGGTCCTGAAGCTTTCTTT. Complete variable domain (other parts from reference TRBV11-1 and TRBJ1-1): EAEVAQSPRYKITEKSQAVAFWCDPISGHATLYWYRQILGQGPELLVQFQDESVVDDSQLPKDRFSAERLKGVDSTLKIQPAELGDSAMYLCASRLTGGPEAFFGQGTRLTVV.

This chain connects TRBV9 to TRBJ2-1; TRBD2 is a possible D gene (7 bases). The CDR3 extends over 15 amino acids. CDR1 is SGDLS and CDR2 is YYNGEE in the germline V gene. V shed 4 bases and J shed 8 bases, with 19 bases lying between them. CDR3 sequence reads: CASSSRRGPRDEQFF. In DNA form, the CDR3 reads TGTGCCAGCAGCTCACGGCGGGGGCCCAGGGATGAGCAGTTCTTC.